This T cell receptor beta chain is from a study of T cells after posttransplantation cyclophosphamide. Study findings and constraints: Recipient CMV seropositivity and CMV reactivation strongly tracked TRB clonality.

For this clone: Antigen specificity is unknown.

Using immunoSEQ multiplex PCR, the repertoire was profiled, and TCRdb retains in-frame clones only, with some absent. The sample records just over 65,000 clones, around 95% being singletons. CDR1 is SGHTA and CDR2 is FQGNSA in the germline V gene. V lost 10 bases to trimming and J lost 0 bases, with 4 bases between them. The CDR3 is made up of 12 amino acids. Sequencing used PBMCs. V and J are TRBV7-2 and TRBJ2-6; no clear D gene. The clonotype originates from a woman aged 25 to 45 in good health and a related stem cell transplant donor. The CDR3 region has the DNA TGTGCCACCCTCTCTGGGGCCAACGTCCTGACTTTC. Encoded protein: CATLSGANVLTF.